Below are 25 T cell receptor beta chains sequenced from a single sample in a study of Graves' ophthalmopathy and Graves' hyperthyroidism. RNA transcripts provided the template for amplifying TCR beta CDR3 regions. A first-round RT-PCR used HTBI primers, followed by a second-round multiplex PCR. MiXCR, run by TCRdb on the multiplex PCR reads, gives a single entry per CDR3 protein. The data show about 57,000 distinct CDR3 sequences, with under 55% seen just once and about 4.9% held by the top ten. The sequenced sample consisted of peripheral blood. The source of these receptors is an adult woman with Graves' ophthalmopathy.

This clonotype was observed at least ten times. V usage is TRBV9 and J usage is TRBJ1-2, with TRBD1 as a possible D gene (5 bases). The germline V and J ends were trimmed by 3 bases and 6 bases, with 27 bases remaining between them. The CDR3 has 18 amino acids. CDR1 is SGDLS, CDR2 YYNGEE, per germline. CDR3 sequence (DNA): TGTGCCAGCAGCGCCCGGGGGGGGAGGGGTAGGGCTAGGGATGGCTACACCTTC. It translates to CASSARGGRGRARDGYTF. Full variable domain (missing parts from reference TRBV9 and TRBJ1-2): DSGVTQTPKHLITATGQRVTLRCSPRSGDLSVYWYQQSLDQGLQFLIQYYNGEERAKGNILERFSAQQFPDLHSELNLSSLELGDSALYFCASSARGGRGRARDGYTFGSGTRLTVV.

Many counts were recorded for this clonotype. The genes are TRBV6-4 and TRBJ2-3; 7 positions agree with TRBD2. The CDR3 loop spans 14 amino acids. The ends lost 6 bases at V and 4 bases at J; junction bases unmatched: 7. Germline assignment: CDR1 MRHNA and CDR2 SNTAGT. CDR3 region: CASSPGLGADTQYF. The CDR3 coding sequence is TGTGCCAGCAGCCCAGGACTAGGAGCAGATACGCAGTATTTT.

This clonotype showed up many times. This chain's CDR3 is CASSPTGLNTEAFF. CDR3 DNA sequence: TGTGCCAGCAGTCCCACAGGGTTGAACACTGAAGCTTTCTTT. The chain carries TRBV28 and TRBJ1-1; TRBD1 is a possible D gene (6 bases). The CDR3 length is 14 residues. CDR1 is MDHEN, CDR2 SYDVKM, per germline. Trimming took 5 bases from V and 0 from J, leaving 10 bases between them. The full variable domain, its missing parts supplied by reference TRBV28 and TRBJ1-1, is DVKVTQSSRYLVKRTGEKVFLECVQDMDHENMFWYRQDPGLGLRLIYFSYDVKMKEKGDIPEGYSVSREKKERFSLILESASTNQTSMYLCASSPTGLNTEAFFGQGTRLTVV.

Note on this clonotype: Because it lacks the conserved phenylalanine or tryptophan at the end, this CDR3 is likely a read error. The rearrangement links TRBV20-1 to TRBJ2-7; D is perhaps TRBD2 (6 bases). Deletions cut 0 bases from V and 7 bases from J, with 16 bases between. Germline V gives CDR1 DFQATT, CDR2 SNEGSKA (reference sequence). This CDR3 is built from 14 residues. CDR3 region: CSARDSEGTQEQYC. In DNA form, the CDR3 reads TGCAGTGCTAGAGACTCGGAGGGAACCCAGGAGCAGTACTGC.

There are many counts of this clonotype. The gene calls are TRBV7-9 and TRBJ1-4; 7 nucleotides agree with TRBD1. The CDR3 is 16 residues long. Germline CDR1 and CDR2: SEHNR and FQNEAQ (reference sequence). J gave up 4 bases and V 4 bases, and 9 bases lay outside the gene matches. CDR3 DNA: TGTGCCAGCAGCTCCCCGCTGGGACAGTTTAATGAAAAACTGTTTTTT. Its translation is CASSSPLGQFNEKLFF.

As to this clonotype: This clone may be a read error of a much larger clone one base away. CDR3: CVSSLAAGQYF. The CDR3 DNA sequence: TGTGTCAGCAGTTTAGCGGCAGGGCAGTACTTC. V and J are TRBV12-3 or TRBV12-4 and TRBJ2-7; D possibly corresponds to TRBD2 (6 bases). The CDR3 sequence is 11 residues long.

The chain couples TRBV5-1 to TRBJ1-2; D is undetermined. Germline loops: CDR1 SGHRS, CDR2 YFSETQ. This CDR3 region has 12 residues. V gave up 1 base and J gave up 8 bases, with 9 bases separating them. Written as DNA, the CDR3 is TGCGCCAGCAGCTTGATGGGAGACGGCTACACCTTC. Its protein product is CASSLMGDGYTF.

Many counts were recorded for this clonotype. This rearrangement joins TRBV27 to TRBJ2-7; D uncertain. The germline V gene has CDR1 MNHEY and CDR2 SMNVEV (reference sequence). V was cut by 4 bases and J by 1 base, with 8 bases left in between. This CDR3 is 13 amino acids long. CDR3 DNA: TGTGCCAGCAGTTCCTTAGTGTCCTACGAGCAGTACTTC. Translating it yields CASSSLVSYEQYF.

This chain connects TRBV4-2 to TRBJ2-7, with TRBD1 as a possible D gene (6 bases). The germline CDR1 and CDR2 sequences are LGHNA and YNFKEQ. Deletions cut 0 bases from V and 0 bases from J, with 12 bases between. The CDR3 loop spans 16 amino acids. CDR3 region: CASSQETGLVSYEQYF. CDR3 nucleotide sequence: TGTGCCAGCAGCCAAGAGACAGGTCTCGTCTCCTACGAGCAGTACTTC.

This clonotype has only one observation. The V and J genes are TRBV12-3 or TRBV12-4 and TRBJ1-2; TRBD1 matches 7 bases. The CDR3 is 16 amino acids. The J segment lost 3 bases and the V segment lost 5 bases, leaving 12 bases of the junction unmatched. The CDR3 nucleotides are TGTGCCAGCAGTCCAGGGGGGAGGGACGTACACTATGGCTACACCTTC. Its translation is CASSPGGRDVHYGYTF.

This clonotype was observed many times. V usage is TRBV12-3 or TRBV12-4 and J usage is TRBJ1-5, with D maybe TRBD1 (5 bases). V was pared by 3 bases and J by 6 bases, with 12 bases between. The CDR3 is 14 residues long. DNA for the CDR3: TGTGCCAGCAGTTTTTTGGGGGTAGGTCAGCCCCAGCATTTT. Encoded protein: CASSFLGVGQPQHF.

This clonotype was counted ten times or more. A read error may explain this, as a much larger clone is one base away. The rearrangement joins TRBV12-3 or TRBV12-4 to TRBJ2-7; D ambiguous. The CDR3 is 11 amino acids. Trimming took 8 bases from V and 2 from J, leaving 7 bases between them. Written as DNA, the CDR3 is TGTGCCAGCTATGGGGCCTACGAGCAGTACTTC. Protein product: CASYGAYEQYF.

The table lists this clonotype with many counts. The V call is TRBV4-2, the J call TRBJ2-7, with a possible D match to TRBD1 (5 bases). Per the germline V gene, CDR1 is LGHNA and CDR2 is YNFKEQ. V gave up 1 base and J gave up 5 bases, with 15 bases separating them. CDR3 size: 15 residues. The CDR3 nucleotides read TGTGCCAGCAGCCAAGTAATAGACAGCAGCCACGAGCAGTACTTC. Protein: CASSQVIDSSHEQYF.

V is TRBV28 and J is TRBJ1-2, with 7 bases aligning to TRBD1. The ends lost 5 bases at V and 5 bases at J; junction bases unmatched: 11. CDR1 is MDHEN and CDR2 is SYDVKM in the germline V gene. This CDR3 has 15 residues. In DNA form, the CDR3 reads TGTGCCAGCAGTGTGGACAGGTCTCCTTTTTATGGCTACACCTTC. Residues: CASSVDRSPFYGYTF.

The chain is built from TRBV7-2 and TRBJ2-6, with D possibly being TRBD1 or TRBD2 (5 bases each). V was cut by 1 base and J by 8 bases, with 6 bases left in between. The germline V gene has CDR1 SGHTA and CDR2 FQGNSA. This CDR3 contains 13 residues. CDR3 region: CASSLGGTNVLTF. CDR3 DNA: TGTGCCAGCAGCTTAGGGGGGACCAACGTCCTGACTTTC.

This clonotype appeared many times. CDR3 sequence reads: CATRDSSQETQYF. CDR3 coding DNA: TGTGCCACCAGAGACAGCTCTCAAGAGACCCAGTACTTC. The V gene is TRBV24-1, the J gene TRBJ2-5, with D perhaps matching TRBD1 (5 bases). Trimming left V 7 bases short and J 2 bases short, with 10 bases between. This CDR3 has 13 residues. The germline gives CDR1 KGHDR, CDR2 SFDVKD.

This clonotype was observed at least ten times. This rearrangement joins TRBV5-8 to TRBJ2-5; D remains ambiguous. The V end lost 0 bases, the J end lost 1 base, and 4 bases lay between the germline ends. Germline V gene sequence: CDR1 SGHTS, CDR2 YDEGEE. The CDR3 sequence is 13 residues long. CDR3 region: CASSLDSQETQYF. The CDR3 DNA reads TGTGCCAGCAGCTTGGACAGCCAAGAGACCCAGTACTTC.

J is TRBJ2-3 and V is TRBV20-1; 9 nucleotides align to TRBD1. There are 14 residues in the CDR3. CDR1 and CDR2 from the germline V gene are DFQATT and SNEGSKA (reference sequence). V trimming: 0 bases; J trimming: 7 bases; junction bases outside the gene matches: 5. The CDR3 is CSARDRGTGNTQYF. The CDR3 coding sequence is TGCAGTGCTAGAGATAGAGGGACAGGGAATACGCAGTATTTT.

This CDR3 reads CASSAYRGTGELFF. CDR3 DNA: TGTGCCAGCAGCGCCTACAGGGGAACCGGGGAGCTGTTTTTT. The chain recombines TRBV11-1 with TRBJ2-2; 7 positions agree with TRBD1. With 5 bases clipped from V and 5 bases from J, the junction kept 5 bases outside the gene matches. Germline CDR1 is SGHAT and CDR2 is FQDESV (reference sequence). The CDR3 has 14 residues.

The table lists this clonotype with many counts. The V call is TRBV4-3, the J call TRBJ2-6; TRBD2 matches 14 bases. V trimming: 4 bases; J trimming: 0 bases; junction bases outside the gene matches: 5. Germline V gives CDR1 LGHNA, CDR2 YSLEER. The CDR3 is 19 amino acids. CDR3 protein: CASSRGTSGSGSGANVLTF. DNA for the CDR3: TGCGCCAGCAGCCGAGGGACTAGCGGGAGTGGCTCTGGGGCCAACGTCCTGACTTTC.

This clonotype is medium-sized. The chain combines TRBV20-1 with TRBJ1-6; tentative D call: TRBD1 (6 bases). Per the germline V gene, CDR1 is DFQATT and CDR2 is SNEGSKA (reference sequence). V was trimmed by 1 base and J by 8 bases, leaving 9 bases between them. The CDR3 is made up of 13 amino acids. The DNA of the CDR3 is TGCAGTGCTAGAGTCCGGACAGATTCACCCCTCCACTTT. Protein: CSARVRTDSPLHF.

V usage is TRBV29-1 and J usage is TRBJ2-7; TRBD2 matches at 8 bases. The CDR3 runs to 18 residues. The ends lost 2 bases at V and 0 bases at J; junction bases unmatched: 15. Germline CDR1 and CDR2: SQVTM and ANQGSEA. DNA of the CDR3: TGCAGCGTTGAAAGCAGCGGGGGTGCACCTCCGTGCTCCTACGAGCAGTACTTC. It yields the protein CSVESSGGAPPCSYEQYF.

This clonotype was counted at least ten times. Possible read error: a much larger clone is one base away. This sequence joins TRBV20-1 and TRBJ2-7; 8 bases agree with TRBD2. The CDR3 is made up of 17 amino acids. Germline CDR1 is DFQATT and CDR2 is SNEGSKA (reference sequence). V lost 4 bases and J lost 2; bases outside the gene matches: 16. CDR3 sequence reads: CSAKTVGAGGSAYEQYF. The CDR3 nucleotides are TGCAGTGCTAAGACGGTCGGCGCGGGAGGTAGCGCCTACGAGCAGTACTTC.

About this clonotype: This could be a read error, since a much larger clone is one nucleotide away. The chain has TRBV10-3 and TRBJ2-2; D is unclear. The V gene's germline CDR1 is ENHRY and CDR2 SYGVKD. The CDR3 contains 13 residues. Trimming took 8 bases from V and 3 from J, leaving 10 bases between them. The CDR3 sequence is CAIDANHTGELFF. The CDR3 nucleotides are TGTGCCATCGATGCCAACCACACCGGGGAGCTGTTTTTT.

Points on this clonotype: The conserved final phenylalanine or tryptophan is absent from the CDR3, which likely points to a read error. J is TRBJ1-5 and V is TRBV20-1; D ambiguous. Trimming shortened V by 6 bases and J by 6 bases, and 12 bases separated the two germline ends. The CDR3 totals 12 residues. The germline gives CDR1 DFQATT, CDR2 SNEGSKA (reference sequence). CDR3 in amino acids: CSAGGPGQPQHG. CDR3 in DNA: TGCAGTGCGGGCGGTCCAGGTCAGCCCCAGCATGGT.